What follows are 32 T cell receptor beta chains derived from one specimen sequenced in a study of blood T cell repertoires in COVID-19 (TCRdb year 2020). Libraries were constructed by the immunoSEQ multiplex PCR assay. Not all clones reach the TCRdb copy of this immuneACCESS table, which keeps in-frame sequences only. Checked studies attribute under half of the gap to unresolved V genes and leave the rest unexplained. Counted in this sample were some 340,000 clones; around nine tenths of them appeared once. The top ten hold about 4% of the sample. Sequenced sample: PBMCs or T cells enriched from blood (not recorded which). The receptors come from a woman aged 25 to 45 who had been exposed to COVID-19.

The chain is built from TRBV7-2 and TRBJ2-5; 8 bases fit TRBD2. The germline V gene has CDR1 SGHTA and CDR2 FQGNSA. The CDR3 loop spans 13 amino acids. The trim removed 5 bases at V and 4 bases at J, leaving 3 bases unmatched. CDR3 DNA sequence: TGTGCCAGCAGCCCGGGGGGGGTAGAGACCCAGTACTTC. Its protein product is CASSPGGVETQYF. Looking up the rest from reference TRBV7-2 and TRBJ2-5 gives the full variable domain: GAGVSQSPSNKVTEKGKDVELRCDPISGHTALYWYRQSLGQGLEFLIYFQGNSAPDKSGLPSDRFSAERTGGSVSTLTIQRTQQEDSAVYLCASSPGGVETQYFGPGTRLLVL.

The J gene is TRBJ2-2, the V gene TRBV18; maybe TRBD1 (5 bases). The length of the CDR3 is 15 residues. The germline V and J ends were trimmed by 3 bases and 6 bases, with 14 bases remaining between them. The V gene's germline CDR1 is KGHSH and CDR2 LQKENI. CDR3 DNA: TGTGCCAGCTCACCTGTGCAGGGATTCTCCGGGGAGCTGTTTTTT. Translated: CASSPVQGFSGELFF.

By share, this clone counts as medium-sized (0.01 to 0.1%). The chain employs TRBV7-3 and TRBJ2-3; 9 bases match TRBD1. J was trimmed by 5 bases and V by 4 bases; bases with no gene match: 7. The germline gives CDR1 SGHTA, CDR2 FQGTGA. This CDR3 contains 15 residues. The CDR3 DNA follows: TGTGCCAGCAGCTCCGGGACAGGGTTCAGAGATACGCAGTATTTT. Translating gives CASSSGTGFRDTQYF. Full variable domain (missing parts from reference TRBV7-3 and TRBJ2-3): GAGVSQTPSNKVTEKGKYVELRCDPISGHTALYWYRQSLGQGPEFLIYFQGTGAADDSGLPNDRFFAVRPEGSVSTLKIQRTERGDSAVYLCASSSGTGFRDTQYFGPGTRLTVL.

The chain has TRBV19 and TRBJ1-2; D unresolved. The V end lost 1 base, the J end lost 2 bases, and 5 bases lay between the germline ends. The CDR3 spans 13 residues. Germline V gene lookup returns CDR1 LNHDA and CDR2 SQIVND (reference sequence). The CDR3 nucleotides read TGTGCCAGTAGTATAGTTCCGAACTATGGCTACACCTTC. Translation gives CASSIVPNYGYTF.

The chain couples TRBV5-1 to TRBJ2-3; 7 bases line up with TRBD2. The germline CDR1 and CDR2 sequences are SGHRS and YFSETQ. The J segment lost 5 bases and the V segment lost 0 bases, leaving 15 bases of the junction unmatched. The CDR3 is 18 amino acids. The CDR3 loop reads CASSLGPRGSRRLDTQYF. The DNA for the CDR3 is TGCGCCAGCAGCTTGGGGCCGCGGGGGTCCCGTCGCCTAGATACGCAGTATTTT.

The rearrangement links TRBV6-2 or TRBV6-3 to TRBJ2-7, with TRBD1 identical over 8 bases. Trimming cost V 4 bases and J 6 bases; bases outside gene matches: 8. Germline lookup yields CDR1 MNHEY and CDR2 SVGEGT. The CDR3 has 14 residues. The CDR3 here is CASSSRTGMFEQYF. As DNA, the CDR3 is TGTGCCAGCAGTTCCAGGACAGGGATGTTCGAGCAGTACTTC.

The V call is TRBV6-2 or TRBV6-3, the J call TRBJ2-1; 9 bases agree with TRBD1. The CDR3 totals 16 residues. Germline CDR1 MNHEY, CDR2 SVGEGT. J was trimmed by 6 bases and V by 2 bases; bases with no gene match: 8. The CDR3 protein is CASSYATGGWGNEQFF. In DNA form, the CDR3 reads TGTGCCAGCAGTTACGCGACAGGGGGATGGGGCAATGAGCAGTTCTTC.

The V gene is TRBV7-9, the J gene TRBJ2-3; unclear D gene. CDR1 is SEHNR, CDR2 FQNEAQ, per germline (reference sequence). The CDR3 consists of 15 residues. The ends were cut back, 0 bases at V and 3 bases at J, with 10 bases in the middle. CDR3 DNA: TGTGCCAGCAGCTTAGCGTGGGTGAGGACAGATACGCAGTATTTT. This translates into CASSLAWVRTDTQYF.

The chain joins TRBV6-4 to TRBJ2-7; the D gene is possibly TRBD1 (6 bases). CDR3 length: 18 amino acids. Germline CDR1 is MRHNA and CDR2 is SNTAGT. Trimming cost V 9 bases and J 2 bases, with 29 bases left between them. The CDR3: CASIKGKNQGHRPYEQYF. In DNA, the CDR3 is TGTGCCAGTATAAAGGGAAAAAACCAGGGACACCGTCCCTACGAGCAGTACTTC.

The chain employs TRBV12-3 or TRBV12-4 and TRBJ1-2, with 9 bases aligning to TRBD1. The length of the CDR3 is 13 residues. Trimming took 3 bases from V and 13 from J; bases not matched to a gene: 9. CDR3 DNA: TGTGCCAGCAGTTTCCGGGACAGGGCGGCGGGCACCTTC. This encodes CASSFRDRAAGTF.

This chain connects TRBV5-8 to TRBJ2-2; tentative D call: TRBD2 (5 bases). This CDR3 has 15 residues. V lost 4 bases, J lost 6 bases, and 16 bases lay in between. CDR1 and CDR2 (germline): SGHTS, YDEGEE. The CDR3 region is CASSPYYMRAGELFF. The CDR3 bases are TGTGCCAGCAGCCCGTACTACATGAGGGCCGGGGAGCTGTTTTTT.

The chain joins TRBV27 to TRBJ2-2, with D perhaps TRBD1 (5 bases). Deletions cut 7 bases from V and 6 bases from J, with 18 bases between. CDR1 is MNHEY and CDR2 is SMNVEV in the germline V gene (reference sequence). The CDR3 is 15 amino acids. CDR3 DNA: TGTGCCAGCACCAGCAGGGCACTTGCCCCCGGGGAGCTGTTTTTT. Residues: CASTSRALAPGELFF.

The genes are TRBV3-1 (or the pseudogene TRBV3-2) and TRBJ1-2; D call uncertain. The germline gives CDR1 LGHDT, CDR2 YNNKEL (reference sequence). CDR3 size: 12 residues. V was clipped by 1 base and J by 4 bases, with 4 bases between them. As DNA, the CDR3 is TGTGCCAGCAGCCAAGGACTCTATGGCTACACCTTC. Residues: CASSQGLYGYTF.

This chain's CDR3 is CASSLARGYSPLHF. In nucleotides, the CDR3 is TGTGCCAGCAGCCTTGCGAGGGGGTATTCACCCCTCCACTTT. The chain is built from TRBV5-8 and TRBJ1-6, with D possibly being TRBD1 (6 bases). The CDR3 totals 14 residues. Trimming took 4 bases from V and 8 from J, leaving 13 bases between them. Germline assignment: CDR1 SGHTS and CDR2 YDEGEE.

The CDR3 DNA reads TGTGCCACCAGCAGAGATCGGGGGGCTTCCACTGAAGCTTTCTTT. This encodes CATSRDRGASTEAFF. The chain joins TRBV15 to TRBJ1-1; TRBD1 is a possible D gene (6 bases). Per the germline V gene, CDR1 is LNHNV and CDR2 is YYDKDF (reference sequence). The V gene lost 0 bases and the J gene lost 4 bases, with 12 bases spanning the gap. This CDR3 has 15 residues.

CDR3 DNA sequence: TGTGCCAGCAGCCAGATGACTAGCGGGGCCCCTAGGGCAGATACGCAGTATTTT. Encoded protein: CASSQMTSGAPRADTQYF. This chain links TRBV4-2 with TRBJ2-3; 11 bases line up with TRBD2. Germline V CDR1 and CDR2: LGHNA, YNFKEQ. CDR3 size: 18 residues. Trimming cost V 3 bases and J 4 bases; bases outside gene matches: 12.

The count of this clone is one. The chain uses TRBV14 and TRBJ1-4, with 9 bases identical to TRBD1. Germline V gene lookup returns CDR1 SGHDN and CDR2 FVKESK. The junction had 13 bases not matched to a gene; V was cut back by 1 base and J by 7 bases. This CDR3 has 18 amino acids. The CDR3 region has the DNA TGTGCCAGCAGCCAAGCATTTCTGGCGGGACAGGGTCGTGAAAAACTGTTTTTT. Protein product: CASSQAFLAGQGREKLFF.

The chain joins TRBV11-2 to TRBJ1-6; a possible D gene is TRBD1 (6 bases). The CDR3 length is 15 residues. Germline CDR1 SGHAT, CDR2 FQNNGV. V lost 3 bases and J lost 7, with 13 bases in between. The CDR3 coding sequence is TGTGCCAGCAGCTTTTCGGCAGGGGTAAATTCACCCCTCCACTTT. It yields the protein CASSFSAGVNSPLHF.

The rearrangement joins TRBV30 to TRBJ2-4; maybe TRBD1 (5 bases). The V and J ends lost 2 bases and 1 base respectively, with 9 bases between them. This CDR3 has 14 residues. CDR1 GTSNPN and CDR2 SVGIG come from the germline V gene (reference sequence). CDR3 sequence: CAWSRRAAKNIQYF. The CDR3 nucleotides read TGTGCCTGGAGTCGCAGGGCCGCCAAAAACATTCAGTACTTC. Supplemented by reference TRBV30 and TRBJ2-4, the full variable domain reads SQTIHQWPATLVQPVGSPLSLECTVEGTSNPNLYWYRQAAGRGLQLLFYSVGIGQISSEVPQNLSASRPQDRQFILSSKKLLLSDSGFYLCAWSRRAAKNIQYFGAGTRLSVL.

This clone was seen only once. The chain recombines TRBV11-3 with TRBJ2-7; 7 bases are a match to TRBD2. V was clipped by 1 base and J by 3 bases; unmatched bases: 6. CDR1 is SGHNT, CDR2 YENEEA, per germline. This CDR3 contains 15 residues. As DNA, the CDR3 is TGTGCCAGCAGCTTAGGGATAGCGGGCCTCTACGAGCAGTACTTC. Translating it yields CASSLGIAGLYEQYF.

The chain uses TRBV4-1 and TRBJ2-7; 8 positions match TRBD2. The CDR3 contains 15 residues. Germline V gene data show CDR1 as MGHRA and CDR2 as YSYEKL. Unmatched junction bases numbered 5, after V lost 0 bases and J lost 4 bases. CDR3 DNA: TGCGCCAGCAGCCAAGATTCCGGGGGGGCTTACGAGCAGTACTTC. Its translation: CASSQDSGGAYEQYF.

The genes are TRBV6-5 and TRBJ1-2; 12 bases line up with TRBD1. V shed 4 bases, J shed 7 bases, and the junction held 4 bases outside the gene matches. CDR1 is MNHEY and CDR2 is SVGAGI in the germline V gene. The CDR3 length is 14 residues. DNA of the CDR3: TGTGCCAGCAGTTCGGGACAGGGGGCGTTTGGCTACACCTTC. Translated: CASSSGQGAFGYTF.

The rearrangement links TRBV5-1 to TRBJ1-1, with 8 bases fitting TRBD1. The CDR3 has 14 residues. V trimming: 0 bases; J trimming: 10 bases; junction bases outside the gene matches: 8. Germline V gene sequence: CDR1 SGHRS, CDR2 YFSETQ. In DNA, the CDR3 is TGCGCCAGCAGCTTGGGACAGGGGCCGGTGGGAGCTTTCTTT. This encodes CASSLGQGPVGAFF.

The J gene is TRBJ1-1, the V gene TRBV4-2; D perhaps matches TRBD1 (6 bases). Trimming removed 2 bases at V and 0 bases at J, with 16 bases between. The CDR3 runs 17 residues. Per the germline V gene, CDR1 is LGHNA and CDR2 is YNFKEQ. The CDR3 protein is CASSQPGQLEMNTEAFF. CDR3 coding DNA: TGTGCCAGCAGCCAACCCGGACAGCTAGAGATGAACACTGAAGCTTTCTTT.

V is TRBV3-1 (or the pseudogene TRBV3-2) and J is TRBJ1-1; no reliable D call. Trimming removed 6 bases at V and 11 bases at J, with 16 bases between. CDR1 is LGHDT, CDR2 YNNKEL, per germline (reference sequence). The CDR3 is 12 amino acids. The CDR3 sequence: CASSRDMSSAFF. The CDR3, as DNA: TGTGCCAGCAGTCGCGACATGTCAAGTGCTTTCTTT.

The chain has TRBV7-9 and TRBJ2-3, with D tentatively TRBD2 (7 bases). This CDR3 comprises 17 residues. With 1 base removed from V and 4 bases from J, the gap between germline ends came to 18 bases. CDR1 and CDR2 from the germline V gene are SEHNR and FQNEAQ (reference sequence). DNA for the CDR3: TGTGCCAGCAGCTTAGGGGTTAGGGGGGGCGACGCAGATACGCAGTATTTT. As protein: CASSLGVRGGDADTQYF.

The chain carries TRBV12-5 and TRBJ1-1; 7 bases map to TRBD1. The CDR3 runs to 13 residues. Germline loops: CDR1 LGHNT, CDR2 FRNRAP. V gave up 6 bases and J gave up 1 base; unmatched junction bases: 2. CDR3 DNA sequence: TGTGCTAGTGGACGGGACAGGAACACTGAAGCTTTCTTT. Translation gives CASGRDRNTEAFF.

This rearrangement joins TRBV18 to TRBJ1-1, with 9 bases aligning to TRBD1. Germline CDR1 KGHSH, CDR2 LQKENI. The CDR3 runs 14 residues. V lost 3 bases and J lost 5; bases outside the gene matches: 4. The CDR3 DNA reads as TGTGCCAGCTCACCGACAGGGGGAGGAACTGAAGCTTTCTTT. It specifies CASSPTGGGTEAFF.

The gene calls are TRBV5-4 and TRBJ2-7; D might be TRBD1 (6 bases). The V gene's germline CDR1 is SGHNT and CDR2 YYREEE (reference sequence). The V and J ends lost 1 base and 1 base respectively, with 9 bases between them. The CDR3 runs to 14 residues. CDR3 in DNA: TGTGCCAGCAGCTTGAACAGGGCGTCCTACGAGCAGTACTTC. Translation: CASSLNRASYEQYF.

V gene TRBV11-2 combines with J gene TRBJ2-3, with a weak D call TRBD1 (6 bases). CDR1 is SGHAT, CDR2 FQNNGV, per germline. The CDR3 is made up of 14 amino acids. Between the trimmed V and J ends, which lost 5 bases and 9 bases, there was a span of 18 bases. Here the CDR3 reads CASSPRDKTGTQYF. CDR3 nucleotides: TGTGCCAGCAGCCCCAGAGATAAAACAGGGACGCAGTATTTT.

The chain links TRBV7-9 to TRBJ1-2, with 7 nucleotides matching TRBD1. The CDR3 length is 14 residues. The germline V gene encodes CDR1 SEHNR and CDR2 FQNEAQ (reference sequence). Germline trimming cut 5 bases from V and 4 bases from J; bases unmatched to any gene: 7. The CDR3 is CASSQPGQPYGYTF. CDR3 nucleotide sequence: TGTGCCAGCAGCCAACCGGGACAGCCCTATGGCTACACCTTC.

The chain carries TRBV9 and TRBJ2-7, with 7 bases fitting TRBD1. The CDR3 spans 15 residues. CDR1 and CDR2 from the germline V gene are SGDLS and YYNGEE. V lost 3 bases, J lost 0 bases, and 6 bases stayed unmatched. The CDR3 protein is CASSAGQVSSYEQYF. DNA of the CDR3: TGTGCCAGCAGCGCCGGACAGGTGAGCTCCTACGAGCAGTACTTC.